This T cell receptor (beta chain) was profiled in a study of CD8 T cells in ankylosing spondylitis. Overall study results and limits: The study looked at matched synovial fluid samples from ankylosing spondylitis patients. Disease-linked clones were reported to be significantly enriched there. One TCR beta motif, made up of several highly homologous variants, appeared characteristic of ankylosing spondylitis blood.

Ten or more counts support this clonotype. Its antigen is unknown. CDR3 length: 15 residues. From germline, CDR1 is MDHEN and CDR2 SYDVKM. TCRdb re-called the 5' RACE reads through MiXCR, storing one row per CDR3 protein. In the table there are 300,000 to 350,000 distinct CDR3 sequences, 9.5% to 13% of which are singletons. The TCR comes from a female donor with ankylosing spondylitis or in good health (not recorded which). Sequencing was carried out using blood, either unsorted or a sorted T cell fraction (not recorded which). This chain joins TRBV28 and TRBJ1-5, with D perhaps matching TRBD1 (6 bases). The CDR3 nucleotides are TGTGCATCGGGGGCAGGGGTTTATGGCAATCAGCCCCAGCATTTT. Translated, it gives CASGAGVYGNQPQHF. The variable domain in full, completed from reference TRBV28 and TRBJ1-5, reads DVKVTQSSRYLVKRTGEKVFLECVQDMDHENMFWYRQDPGLGLRLIYFSYDVKMKEKGDIPEGYSVSREKKERFSLILESASTNQTSMYLCASGAGVYGNQPQHFGDGTRLSIL.